Listed below are T cell receptor beta chains from one sample, sequenced in a study of tumor and adjacent non-tumor tissue in lung cancer. TCRdb reprocessed the multiplex PCR reads with MiXCR, giving one entry per CDR3 protein. The sample shows roughly 81,000 distinct CDR3 sequences, 61% of them seen only once. Sample: lung tumor tissue. The receptor source for this set is a man aged 65-85 years with non-small cell lung cancer. Each CDR3 is given with its conserved first and last residue.

TRBV28	TRBJ2-7	CASSFSSPYEQYF
TRBV10-1	TRBJ2-3	CASSVGSGTQYF
TRBV6-1	TRBJ2-1	CASSDPPGLAGGYYNEQFF
TRBV5-8	TRBJ1-4	CASSSKGLWEKLFF
TRBV10-3	TRBJ2-1	CVISDPRYNEQFF
TRBV10-3	TRBJ2-5	CAINGTNGANWGETQYF
TRBV6-5	TRBJ2-4	CATRDRRKVGSKNIQYF
TRBV20-1	TRBJ1-6	CSAVPGQGHNSLLHF
TRBV20-1	TRBJ2-7	CRAPPGQGGEQYF
TRBV28	TRBJ2-5	CASRQQGSETQYF
TRBV10-3	TRBJ1-5	CAISEPSGFQPQHF
TRBV6-1	TRBJ2-2	CASSEAVTGELFF
TRBV20-1	TRBJ2-3	CSAFREGPDTQYF
TRBV28	TRBJ1-2	CASSSRGGYGYTF
TRBV13	TRBJ1-2	CASSPWAGQGGYTF
TRBV14	TRBJ2-3	CASSPWTGSFTDTQYF
TRBV6-1	TRBJ2-2	CASVELVGELFF
TRBV29-1	TRBJ2-7	CSVLLDRAPDGQYF
TRBV10-3	TRBJ2-1	CAISSLGQRSYNKQSF
TRBV11-2	TRBJ2-5	CASSIGPSTDQTQYF
TRBV11-1	TRBJ1-5	CASSLNLDQPQHF
TRBV11-1	TRBJ2-5	CASGPDRARETQYF
TRBV11-2	TRBJ2-5	CTSSPRQAKETQHF
TRBV11-1	TRBJ2-7	CTSSPRTPAYEQCF
TRBV7-9	TRBJ2-3	CASSFRSRADTQYF
TRBV5-1	TRBJ1-5	CASSLEGRRDQPQHF
TRBV28	TRBJ2-3	CASNPAGGRGDTQYF
TRBV12-3/TRBV12-4	TRBJ2-3	CASSLGWGVTQYF
TRBV4-2	TRBJ1-2	CASSQERLQGARYDYTF
TRBV10-3	TRBJ1-1	CVTGAGDTEAFF
TRBV6-1	TRBJ2-6	CASTARTVSSGANVLTF
TRBV5-4	TRBJ2-2	CASSRGLIGGTGELFF
TRBV9	TRBJ1-2	CASSPLVGQELDGYTF
TRBV10-2	TRBJ1-2	CASSDQAGYGHTF
TRBV5-5	TRBJ1-5	CASSAGFSTSNQPQHF
TRBV2	TRBJ2-2	CACSLPGLADTGELFF
TRBV19	TRBJ2-5	CASSIGIEETQYF
TRBV20-1	TRBJ1-5	CSANAGQGRHQPQHF
TRBV7-3	TRBJ1-1	CASSLPGSRAFF
TRBV20-1	TRBJ2-7	CSPPVMGNDEQYF
TRBV12-3/TRBV12-4	TRBJ2-6	CASSLRTASGANVLTF
TRBV20-1	TRBJ2-7	CSATDTTYEQYF
TRBV29-1	TRBJ2-2	CSVGGGQVKLFF
TRBV11-3	TRBJ2-2	CASSPLDTGELLF
TRBV11-2	TRBJ1-5	CASGLTLGQPQHF
TRBV12-2	TRBJ2-1	CASHLVASGSSYNEQFF
TRBV7-9	TRBJ2-6	CASSQKRTSGANVLTF
TRBV6-4	TRBJ2-1	CASSDLAGGPKEQFF